The T cell receptor beta chain described here comes from a study of blood T cells in healthy people across ages. A second PCR of 7 to 11 cycles used a sample-barcoded 5' primer and a J-beta primer mix. TCRdb fed the 5' RACE reads into MiXCR, producing one record per CDR3 protein. The sample consists of around 600,000 distinct CDR3 sequences, about 45% of them appearing once. Trimming cost V 0 bases and J 4 bases, with 4 bases left between them. CDR1 is SGHTA, CDR2 FQGTGA, per germline. CDR3 size: 13 residues. Input material: blood. The chain recombines TRBV7-3 with TRBJ2-1; the D is unclear. This receptor was obtained from a man aged 80 or over in good health. In nucleotides, the CDR3 is TGTGCCAGCAGCTTAACCAGGTACAATGAGCAGTTCTTC. As protein: CASSLTRYNEQFF.